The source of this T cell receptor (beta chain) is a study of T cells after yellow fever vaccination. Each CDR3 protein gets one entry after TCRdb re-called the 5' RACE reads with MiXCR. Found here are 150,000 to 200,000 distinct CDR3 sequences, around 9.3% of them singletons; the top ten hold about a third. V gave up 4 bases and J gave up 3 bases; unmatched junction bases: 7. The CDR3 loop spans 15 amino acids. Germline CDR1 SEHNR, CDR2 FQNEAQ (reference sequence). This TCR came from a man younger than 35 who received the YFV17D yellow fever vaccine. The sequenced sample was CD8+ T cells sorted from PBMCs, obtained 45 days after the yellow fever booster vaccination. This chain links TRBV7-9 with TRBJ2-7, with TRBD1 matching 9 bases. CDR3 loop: CASSSGQGYRYEQYF. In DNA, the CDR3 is TGTGCCAGCAGCTCGGGACAGGGTTATCGCTACGAGCAGTACTTC.